This passage covers 31 T cell receptor beta chains from one sample sequenced in a study of blood T cells in healthy people across ages. Sample-barcoded 5' priming and a J-beta primer mix drove a second PCR of 7 to 11 cycles. TCRdb called the 5' RACE reads again in MiXCR, with one record for every CDR3 protein. In the table there are about 1,500,000 distinct CDR3 sequences, roughly 45% of which are singletons. Source material: blood. The receptor set was obtained from a woman under 30 in good health.

This clonotype was counted between two and nine times. This chain uses TRBV4-2 with TRBJ2-3; 8 nucleotides agree with TRBD1. The CDR3 loop spans 16 amino acids. Germline lookup yields CDR1 LGHNA and CDR2 YNFKEQ. The ends lost 1 base at V and 2 bases at J; junction bases unmatched: 5. CDR3 DNA: TGTGCCAGCAGCCAAGGCCTGACAGGGGTCACAGATACGCAGTATTTT. As protein: CASSQGLTGVTDTQYF.

This clonotype was seen more than once but under ten times. V is TRBV6-1 and J is TRBJ1-6; D gene uncertain. Trimming took 4 bases from V and 0 from J, leaving 7 bases between them. CDR1 MNHNS and CDR2 SASEGT come from the germline V gene. The CDR3 covers 15 residues. The CDR3 here is CASSGHSSYNSPLHF. The CDR3 region has the DNA TGTGCCAGCAGTGGGCACAGCTCCTATAATTCACCCCTCCACTTT.

In this sample, this clonotype turned up a few times. The chain joins TRBV9 to TRBJ2-5; D unclear. The V gene's germline CDR1 is SGDLS and CDR2 YYNGEE. Trimming took 4 bases from V and 0 from J, leaving 7 bases between them. This CDR3 is 13 amino acids long. CDR3 residues: CASSRRDQETQYF. The DNA of the CDR3 is TGTGCCAGCAGCCGACGGGACCAAGAGACCCAGTACTTC.

This clonotype has only a few counts. The chain links TRBV27 to TRBJ1-1; D not resolved. V lost 6 bases and J 2 bases, leaving 13 bases between the germline ends. Germline CDR1 is MNHEY and CDR2 is SMNVEV (reference sequence). There are 14 residues in the CDR3. CDR3 sequence reads: CASRNEGKNTEAFF. The CDR3 DNA reads TGTGCCAGCAGGAACGAAGGCAAAAACACTGAAGCTTTCTTT.

About this clonotype: A much larger clone sits a single nucleotide away, making a read error possible. The gene calls are TRBV29-1 and TRBJ2-3; possibly TRBD1 for D (6 bases). Germline CDR1 SQVTM, CDR2 ANQGSEA. The CDR3 covers 11 residues. Here the CDR3 reads CSGTATDTRYF. Here the CDR3 DNA reads TGCAGCGGGACAGCCACAGATACGCGGTATTTT.

The J gene is TRBJ2-7, the V gene TRBV10-3; 7 nucleotides line up with TRBD1. CDR1 ENHRY and CDR2 SYGVKD come from the germline V gene. The V and J ends lost 6 bases and 7 bases, in that order; junction bases with no gene match: 9. The CDR3 length is 13 residues. Written as DNA, the CDR3 is TGTGCCATCAGCCTACAGGGGCTGGGGGAGCAGTACTTC. Translating it yields CAISLQGLGEQYF.

This clonotype was detected only a few times. The V call is TRBV11-2, the J call TRBJ2-3; D ambiguous. This CDR3 has 12 amino acids. V lost 0 bases, J lost 8 bases, and 6 bases lay in between. Germline-derived CDR1 and CDR2 are SGHAT and FQNNGV. The CDR3: CASSLETRTQYF. The DNA for the CDR3 is TGTGCCAGCAGCTTAGAAACCCGTACGCAGTATTTT.

V and J are TRBV6-6 and TRBJ1-1; tentative D call: TRBD1 (5 bases). In germline, CDR1 is MNHNY, CDR2 SVGAGI (reference sequence). The V end was cut by 7 bases, the J end by 4 bases, with 10 bases between. This CDR3 is built from 12 residues. Here the CDR3 DNA reads TGTGCCAGCACCCAGACAGTCACTGAAGCTTTCTTT. Translating gives CASTQTVTEAFF.

This chain connects TRBV6-5 to TRBJ2-4, with D unclear. Germline values: CDR1 MNHEY, CDR2 SVGAGI. This CDR3 contains 13 residues. V dropped 2 bases and J dropped 2 bases, with 4 bases sitting between them. The CDR3 coding sequence is TGTGCCAGCAGTTACGGGACCAAAAACATTCAGTACTTC. Its protein product is CASSYGTKNIQYF.

This clonotype occurred a few times. This chain uses TRBV2 with TRBJ2-5, with D possibly matching TRBD2 (7 bases). Trimming took 1 base from V and 1 from J, leaving 13 bases between them. Germline CDR1 SNHLY, CDR2 FYNNEI. This CDR3 spans 16 amino acids. CDR3 amino acids: CASSEGWRGLQETQYF. The CDR3 nucleotides are TGTGCCAGCAGTGAAGGGTGGCGGGGGCTCCAAGAGACCCAGTACTTC.

With respect to this clonotype: This may be a read error, as it is one base from a much larger clone. The gene calls are TRBV21-1 and TRBJ2-3; TRBD1, the table's D call, was not compared with the DNA. TRBV21-1 is classified as a pseudogene. This CDR3 region has 15 residues. The CDR3 bases are TGTGCCAGCAGCGATCGGGCAGGGCTCACAGATACGCAGTATTTT. Protein: CASSDRAGLTDTQYF.

This chain joins TRBV10-3 and TRBJ2-3, with 8 bases lining up with TRBD2. Germline trimming cut 5 bases from V and 2 bases from J; bases unmatched to any gene: 6. Germline V gene sequence: CDR1 ENHRY, CDR2 SYGVKD. The CDR3 totals 15 residues. This chain's CDR3 is CAISPSGSTTDTQYF. The CDR3 coding sequence is TGTGCCATCAGTCCTAGCGGGTCTACCACAGATACGCAGTATTTT.

This clonotype showed up just a few times. The chain links TRBV18 to TRBJ2-3, with 8 bases lining up with TRBD2. Germline V gene sequence: CDR1 KGHSH, CDR2 LQKENI. J was trimmed by 2 bases and V by 1 base; bases with no gene match: 5. CDR3 length: 16 amino acids. The CDR3 coding sequence is TGTGCCAGCTCACCACGGGCTAGCGGGTTCACAGATACGCAGTATTTT. This codes for CASSPRASGFTDTQYF.

This clonotype was counted between two and nine times. The V and J genes are TRBV19 and TRBJ2-5; 11 bases line up with TRBD2. V gave up 5 bases and J gave up 2 bases; unmatched junction bases: 7. CDR1 is LNHDA and CDR2 is SQIVND in the germline V gene (reference sequence). This CDR3 spans 16 amino acids. The chain's CDR3 is CASSPRLAGLQETQYF. The CDR3 nucleotides are TGTGCCAGTAGTCCCAGACTAGCGGGACTACAAGAGACCCAGTACTTC.

In this sample, this clonotype turned up a few times. The V gene is TRBV25-1, the J gene TRBJ1-2; 8 positions agree with TRBD1. Trimming took 7 bases from V and 0 from J; bases not matched to a gene: 4. CDR1 and CDR2 from the germline V gene are MGHDK and SYGVNS. This CDR3 contains 14 residues. CDR3 region: CASTGTGANYGYTF. In DNA form, the CDR3 reads TGTGCCAGCACCGGGACAGGAGCTAACTATGGCTACACCTTC.

The gene calls are TRBV7-3 and TRBJ2-7; TRBD2 agrees at 7 bases. J was trimmed by 0 bases and V by 5 bases; bases with no gene match: 7. The germline V gene encodes CDR1 SGHTA and CDR2 FQGTGA. The CDR3 runs 15 residues. CDR3 nucleotides: TGTGCCAGCAGCCCGGGGGGATTATTCTCCTACGAGCAGTACTTC. Translation gives CASSPGGLFSYEQYF.

The J gene is TRBJ2-7, the V gene TRBV12-3 or TRBV12-4, with a weak D call TRBD1 (5 bases). The CDR3 spans 12 residues. V lost 3 bases to trimming and J lost 7 bases, with 10 bases between them. CDR3: CASSFRYREQYF. DNA of the CDR3: TGTGCCAGCAGTTTTCGGTACAGGGAGCAGTACTTC.

This clonotype came up a few times. V gene TRBV7-2 combines with J gene TRBJ1-4; no firm D call. V was pared by 5 bases and J by 4 bases, with 14 bases between. Germline CDR1 and CDR2: SGHTA and FQGNSA. The CDR3 runs 15 residues. CDR3 amino acids: CASSPRAVNNEKLFF. The CDR3 DNA reads as TGTGCCAGCAGCCCGCGAGCAGTGAATAATGAAAAACTGTTTTTT.

This clonotype was seen repeatedly, ten times or more. The genes are TRBV20-1 and TRBJ2-3; D unresolved. The CDR3 has 11 residues. The V gene's germline CDR1 is DFQATT and CDR2 SNEGSKA (reference sequence). The V gene lost 5 bases and the J gene lost 7 bases, with 10 bases spanning the gap. The CDR3 protein is CSAGWLNTQYF. The CDR3 DNA reads as TGCAGTGCTGGATGGTTAAATACGCAGTATTTT.

This clonotype was counted only a few times. The V call is TRBV20-1, the J call TRBJ2-1; D possibly corresponds to TRBD2 (5 bases). The CDR3 consists of 14 residues. V was shortened by 3 bases and J by 10 bases, with 19 bases between the two germline ends. CDR1 and CDR2 (germline): DFQATT, SNEGSKA (reference sequence). In nucleotides, the CDR3 is TGCAGTGCTAGTACGCGGCCAGGTGGAGGCGAGCAGTTCTTC. Translating it yields CSASTRPGGGEQFF.

This clonotype was seen ten or more times. V is TRBV28 and J is TRBJ1-1; tentatively, D is TRBD1 (6 bases). The germline V gene has CDR1 MDHEN and CDR2 SYDVKM. CDR3 length equals 16 residues. Trimming took off 3 bases at V and 0 bases at J, with 14 bases between the two ends. The CDR3 sequence is CASSFGLGTMNTEAFF. Here the CDR3 DNA reads TGTGCCAGCAGTTTCGGGTTAGGGACAATGAACACTGAAGCTTTCTTT.

This clonotype has more than one count but fewer than ten. V gene TRBV7-2 combines with J gene TRBJ2-5; TRBD2 aligns across 10 bases. The CDR3 runs to 16 residues. The germline CDR1 and CDR2 sequences are SGHTA and FQGNSA. Germline trimming cut 2 bases from V and 3 bases from J; bases unmatched to any gene: 6. The CDR3, as DNA: TGTGCCAGCAGCTTATGGGCTGGGACTAGCGAAGAGACCCAGTACTTC. It yields the protein CASSLWAGTSEETQYF.

This clonotype came up a few times. This chain uses TRBV12-3 or TRBV12-4 with TRBJ2-7, with D perhaps TRBD2 (6 bases). The J call may not be correct, given that the DNA end is closer to TRBJ2-4. This CDR3 has 15 amino acids. Written as DNA, the CDR3 is TGTGCCAGCAGTTTTTTGGAGGGGTCCAAAAACATTCAGTACTTC. It is translated as CASSFLEGSKNIQYF.

V usage is TRBV7-9 and J usage is TRBJ1-1, with D unclear. This CDR3 is 12 amino acids long. V was cut by 0 bases and J by 11 bases, with 10 bases left in between. The germline gives CDR1 SEHNR, CDR2 FQNEAQ (reference sequence). Here the CDR3 reads CASSLAVGWAFF. The DNA of the CDR3 is TGTGCCAGCAGCTTAGCGGTTGGGTGGGCTTTCTTT.

As concerns this clonotype: Compared with germline, one end of the junction differs, possibly owing to a read error. V is TRBV5-1 and J is TRBJ2-5; 8 nucleotides line up with TRBD1. The J call is doubtful: the DNA matches TRBJ2-7 better. The CDR3 length is 15 residues. Germline assignment: CDR1 SGHRS and CDR2 YFSETQ. In nucleotides, the CDR3 is TGCGTCAGCAGCTTGCATCGGACAGGGACTGCCGAGCAGTACTTC. Translated, it gives CVSSLHRTGTAEQYF.

This clonotype appeared a few times. This chain's CDR3 is CASSQEKGLAGGETQYF. CDR3 DNA: TGCGCCAGCAGCCAAGAGAAGGGACTAGCGGGAGGAGAGACCCAGTACTTC. This sequence joins TRBV4-1 and TRBJ2-5; TRBD2 aligns across 15 bases. The V segment lost 0 bases and the J segment 4 bases; nucleotides outside the gene matches: 3. This CDR3 is built from 17 residues. The germline gives CDR1 MGHRA, CDR2 YSYEKL.

CDR3 region: CASSQPGGDPEAFF. For the CDR3, the DNA is TGTGCCAGCAGCCAACCCGGTGGGGACCCCGAAGCTTTCTTT. The chain employs TRBV14 and TRBJ1-1; tentative D call: TRBD1 (5 bases). Germline-derived CDR1 and CDR2 are SGHDN and FVKESK. V lost 2 bases to trimming and J lost 8 bases, with 15 bases between them. The CDR3 has 14 residues. Looking up the rest from reference TRBV14 and TRBJ1-1 gives the full variable domain: EAGVTQFPSHSVIEKGQTVTLRCDPISGHDNLYWYRRVMGKEIKFLLHFVKESKQDESGMPNNRFLAERTGGTYSTLKVQPAELEDSGVYFCASSQPGGDPEAFFGQGTRLTVV.

The chain has TRBV24-1 and TRBJ2-1; 13 bases fit TRBD2. The V and J ends lost 5 bases and 2 bases, in that order; junction bases with no gene match: 8. The CDR3 sequence is 18 residues long. Germline V gives CDR1 KGHDR, CDR2 SFDVKD. CDR3: CATSAPGLAGSAYNEQFF. CDR3 DNA sequence: TGTGCCACCAGTGCCCCGGGACTAGCGGGGTCCGCCTACAATGAGCAGTTCTTC.

V gene TRBV28 combines with J gene TRBJ2-5; perhaps TRBD1 as D (6 bases). Germline CDR1 and CDR2: MDHEN and SYDVKM. V was pared by 6 bases and J by 5 bases, with 13 bases between. There are 13 residues in the CDR3. The CDR3 bases are TGTGCCAGCAGGAGGGTGGGGGCGGAGACCCAGTACTTC. Its protein product is CASRRVGAETQYF.

This sequence joins TRBV16 and TRBJ2-5, with TRBD2 matching 11 bases. J lost 11 bases, V lost 0 bases, and 23 bases had no gene match. Germline assignment: CDR1 KGHSY and CDR2 FQNENV. The CDR3 length is 20 residues. CDR3 sequence reads: CASSQSTLAGVFGSYNGQYF. The CDR3 nucleotides read TGTGCCAGCAGCCAATCGACACTAGCGGGAGTTTTCGGGTCCTACAATGGGCAGTACTTC.

The chain is built from TRBV5-1 and TRBJ1-6; a weak D match, TRBD1 (5 bases). CDR3 size: 12 residues. Germline assignment: CDR1 SGHRS and CDR2 YFSETQ. V gave up 4 bases and J gave up 9 bases, with 8 bases separating them. The CDR3 nucleotides are TGCGCCAGCAGCGACGGGGGTTCACCCCTCCACTTT. Residues: CASSDGGSPLHF.